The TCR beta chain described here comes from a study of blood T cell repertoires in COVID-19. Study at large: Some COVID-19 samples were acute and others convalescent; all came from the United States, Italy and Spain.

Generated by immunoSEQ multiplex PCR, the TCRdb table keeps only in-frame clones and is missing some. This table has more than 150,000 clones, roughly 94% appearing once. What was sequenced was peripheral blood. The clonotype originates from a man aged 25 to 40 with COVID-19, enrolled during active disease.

The CDR3 DNA follows: TGTGCCAGCAGCTTCACCTACAGGGAAGACTATGGCTACACCTTC. It yields the protein CASSFTYREDYGYTF. The rearrangement joins TRBV7-2 to TRBJ1-2, with D possibly TRBD1 on 6 matching bases. CDR3 length equals 15 residues. CDR1 SGHTA and CDR2 FQGNSA come from the germline V gene. The V end was cut by 3 bases, the J end by 3 bases, with 14 bases between.